This T cell receptor beta chain was documented in a study of blood T cell repertoires in COVID-19. Authors' analysis steps: Reference gene primer amplification in the assay estimated nucleated cell counts. Produced via immunoSEQ multiplex PCR; TCRdb's table is partial and in-frame only. V, J and clone size reflect that table, while D and trimming were determined from the DNA. The sample has about 250,000 clones; 84% are singletons. This CDR3 has 16 residues. The V end was cut by 3 bases, the J end by 0 bases, with 15 bases between. Germline V CDR1 and CDR2: MNHNS, SASEGT. The receptor's source is a man aged 45 to 65 with active or convalescent COVID-19. The V and J genes are TRBV6-1 and TRBJ2-7; D is perhaps TRBD1 (6 bases). The sequenced material came from peripheral blood. CDR3 residues: CASSEFGDMSSYEQYF. The CDR3 nucleotides are TGTGCCAGCAGTGAGTTTGGGGACATGAGCTCCTACGAGCAGTACTTC.